Each of the 32 T cell receptor beta chains below was sequenced from the same sample in a study of monozygotic twins with cystic fibrosis. The table came from immunoSEQ multiplex PCR; TCRdb's copy has only in-frame clones and leaves some out. This table has around 25,000 clones, more than 85% appearing once. The sequenced sample was blood. These receptor sequences come from a girl aged 2 to 9 with cystic fibrosis.

The chain links TRBV6-6 to TRBJ1-6; a possible D gene is TRBD1 (5 bases). The CDR3 length is 15 residues. Germline V gives CDR1 MNHNY, CDR2 SVGAGI (reference sequence). Deletions cut 0 bases from V and 5 bases from J, with 8 bases between. CDR3 coding DNA: TGTGCCAGCAGTTACTCCGGGGCTGATAATTCACCCCTCCACTTT. Translated, it gives CASSYSGADNSPLHF.

On this clone itself: Compared with germline, one end of the junction differs, possibly owing to a read error. This sequence joins TRBV14 and TRBJ2-1; D is unresolved. This CDR3 comprises 15 residues. CDR1 and CDR2 (germline): SGHDN, FVKESK. CDR3 DNA sequence: TGTGCCAGCAGCCAAGCAACCGCAAACCCCAATTCAATCATCTTC. It specifies CASSQATANPNSIIF.

The J gene is TRBJ2-1, the V gene TRBV7-8; 8 nucleotides align to TRBD2. The junction had 6 bases not matched to a gene; V was cut back by 5 bases and J by 3 bases. CDR3 length: 15 amino acids. Germline V lookup: CDR1 SGHVS, CDR2 FQNEAQ. CDR3 in amino acids: CASSPSGGHYNEQFF. In DNA, the CDR3 is TGTGCCAGCAGCCCCTCGGGGGGGCACTACAATGAGCAGTTCTTC.

This chain links TRBV4-1 with TRBJ2-5; possible D gene TRBD1, 5 bases. Between the trimmed V and J ends, which lost 1 base and 2 bases, there was a span of 8 bases. This CDR3 comprises 14 residues. CDR1 and CDR2 from the germline V gene are MGHRA and YSYEKL. CDR3 sequence: CASSQGGSQETQYF. The CDR3 region has the DNA TGCGCCAGCAGCCAAGGGGGCAGTCAAGAGACCCAGTACTTC.

In its sample, this clone was seen once. This chain uses TRBV9 with TRBJ2-1; D is undetermined. V was cut by 4 bases and J by 8 bases, with 19 bases left in between. Germline V lookup: CDR1 SGDLS, CDR2 YYNGEE. This CDR3 comprises 15 residues. As DNA, the CDR3 is TGTGCCAGCAGCCCGCGCACCTATAGTGGGCATGAGCAGTTCTTC. Encoded protein: CASSPRTYSGHEQFF.

The genes are TRBV5-1 and TRBJ2-5; possibly TRBD2 for D (6 bases). Germline CDR1 and CDR2: SGHRS and YFSETQ. V was clipped by 6 bases and J by 6 bases, with 18 bases between them. The CDR3 has 14 residues. The CDR3 here is CASTDRGFRKTQYF. CDR3 coding DNA: TGCGCCAGCACCGACCGGGGGTTTCGGAAGACCCAGTACTTC.

The gene calls are TRBV20-1 and TRBJ2-7, with D unclear. V lost 6 bases and J 9 bases, leaving 15 bases between the germline ends. The CDR3 has 11 amino acids. CDR1 is DFQATT, CDR2 SNEGSKA, per germline (reference sequence). The CDR3 is CSAPRKDGQYF. CDR3 coding DNA: TGCAGTGCCCCCAGGAAAGACGGGCAGTACTTC.

The chain has TRBV27 and TRBJ1-6; no clear D gene. The germline V and J ends were trimmed by 2 bases and 9 bases, with 17 bases remaining between them. The CDR3 sequence is 16 residues long. Germline V CDR1 and CDR2: MNHEY, SMNVEV (reference sequence). The CDR3 region is CASSLAASLGISPLHF. The CDR3 DNA reads as TGTGCCAGCAGTTTAGCGGCATCTTTGGGAATTTCACCCCTCCACTTT.

This clone was seen a single time. The chain joins TRBV13 to TRBJ1-2; D is unclear. The CDR3 extends over 15 amino acids. Trimming left V 5 bases short and J 4 bases short, with 17 bases between. Germline assignment: CDR1 PRHDT and CDR2 FYEKMQ (reference sequence). The CDR3 bases are TGTGCCAGCAGCGAAGGTAACAGTCACTTCTATGGCTACACCTTC. The encoded protein is CASSEGNSHFYGYTF.

The chain links TRBV6-5 to TRBJ1-5, with 7 bases identical to TRBD1. Germline lookup yields CDR1 MNHEY and CDR2 SVGAGI. Trimming took 5 bases from V and 3 from J; bases not matched to a gene: 7. This CDR3 is built from 15 residues. The CDR3 region is CASSRRQGPNQPQHF. Here the CDR3 DNA reads TGTGCCAGCAGTCGGCGACAGGGACCCAATCAGCCCCAGCATTTT.

The J gene is TRBJ2-7, the V gene TRBV15; D not certain. The CDR3 totals 14 residues. The V and J ends lost 0 bases and 3 bases respectively, with 9 bases between them. The germline gives CDR1 LNHNV, CDR2 YYDKDF (reference sequence). The CDR3 DNA sequence: TGTGCCACCAGCAGAGATGTGACCTTCTACGAGCAGTACTTC. This sequence encodes CATSRDVTFYEQYF. The variable domain in full, with the rest retrieved from reference TRBV15 and TRBJ2-7, is DAMVIQNPRYQVTQFGKPVTLSCSQTLNHNVMYWYQQKSSQAPKLLFHYYDKDFNNEADTPDNFQSRRPNTSFCFLDIRSPGLGDTAMYLCATSRDVTFYEQYFGPGTRLTVT.

The chain has TRBV9 and TRBJ1-5, with TRBD1 identical over 7 bases. The germline gives CDR1 SGDLS, CDR2 YYNGEE. The CDR3 has 13 residues. V lost 4 bases, J lost 5 bases, and 3 bases stayed unmatched. The CDR3 DNA follows: TGTGCCAGCAGCAGTACAGGGGATCAGCCCCAGCATTTT. As protein: CASSSTGDQPQHF.

The chain carries TRBV12-5 and TRBJ2-7; D possibly uses TRBD1 or TRBD2 (5 bases each). V was cut by 0 bases and J by 3 bases, with 18 bases left in between. The CDR3 contains 17 residues. CDR1 and CDR2 (germline): LGHNT, FRNRAP. CDR3 in DNA: TGTGCTAGTGGTTTGGTGGTGGTTGGGGGTAGGGACTACGAGCAGTACTTC. It codes for CASGLVVVGGRDYEQYF.

This clone was seen once. The V gene is TRBV9, the J gene TRBJ1-1; maybe TRBD1 (5 bases). CDR1 and CDR2 (germline): SGDLS, YYNGEE. V dropped 4 bases and J dropped 6 bases, with 19 bases sitting between them. CDR3 length equals 15 residues. CDR3 sequence: CASSPTRPGGAEAFF. The CDR3, as DNA: TGTGCCAGCAGCCCAACCCGCCCGGGGGGGGCTGAAGCTTTCTTT.

This clone was observed a handful of times. The chain recombines TRBV6-5 with TRBJ1-2; TRBD1 might be the D (5 bases). This CDR3 is 13 amino acids long. Germline loops: CDR1 MNHEY, CDR2 SVGAGI. Trimming took off 7 bases at V and 7 bases at J, with 16 bases between the two ends. The CDR3 DNA sequence: TGTGCCAGCACCACTCGCCGGGGCAGTGGCTACACCTTC. This sequence encodes CASTTRRGSGYTF.

The gene calls are TRBV2 and TRBJ1-1, with 11 bases aligning to TRBD1. Germline assignment: CDR1 SNHLY and CDR2 FYNNEI. J was trimmed by 4 bases and V by 9 bases; bases with no gene match: 13. The CDR3 has 16 residues. CDR3 coding DNA: TGTGCCAGTTGGGACAGGGGGTGGGCGACGCGCACTGAAGCTTTCTTT. This codes for CASWDRGWATRTEAFF.

The J gene is TRBJ2-3, the V gene TRBV2; TRBD1 is a possible D gene (6 bases). This CDR3 contains 13 residues. CDR1 is SNHLY, CDR2 FYNNEI, per germline. V was shortened by 4 bases and J by 2 bases, with 7 bases between the two germline ends. In DNA form, the CDR3 reads TGTGCCAGCAGTGGGGACAACACAGATACGCAGTATTTT. Its translation: CASSGDNTDTQYF.

This chain links TRBV9 with TRBJ1-2; the match to TRBD1 covers 7 bases. V was pared by 4 bases and J by 2 bases, with 8 bases of the junction left unmatched. The CDR3 has 15 amino acids. Germline-derived CDR1 and CDR2 are SGDLS and YYNGEE. Written as DNA, the CDR3 is TGTGCCAGCAGCCTCAATAACAGGGGAAACTATGGCTACACCTTC. Its protein product is CASSLNNRGNYGYTF.

The genes are TRBV30 and TRBJ1-2; no clear D. The V end was cut by 8 bases, the J end by 5 bases, with 39 bases between. Germline values: CDR1 GTSNPN, CDR2 SVGIG (reference sequence). The CDR3 has 20 residues. This chain's CDR3 is CASQNLRVRATRQEIYGYTF. CDR3 sequence (DNA): TGTGCCAGCCAAAACCTAAGGGTTCGAGCGACACGCCAAGAAATTTATGGCTACACCTTC.

This sequence joins TRBV10-3 and TRBJ1-6; 10 bases line up with TRBD1. V lost 7 bases and J lost 7; bases outside the gene matches: 4. There are 14 residues in the CDR3. The germline V gene encodes CDR1 ENHRY and CDR2 SYGVKD. The CDR3 region is CAITSGQGNSPLHF. In DNA, the CDR3 is TGTGCCATCACCTCGGGACAGGGGAATTCACCCCTCCACTTT.

As for this clone: The germline gene is not matched at one end of the junction; a read error may be the cause. The chain employs TRBV5-5 and TRBJ2-7, with D unclear. The germline V gene encodes CDR1 SGHKS and CDR2 YYEKEE (reference sequence). CDR3 length equals 15 residues. The CDR3 protein is CASSHNRPTTYEQYF. DNA for the CDR3: TGTGCCAGCAGCCATAACCGACCTACTACCTACGAGCAGTACTTT.

The J gene is TRBJ1-2, the V gene TRBV30, with D tentatively TRBD1 (5 bases). Trimming removed 1 base at V and 4 bases at J, with 7 bases between. The length of the CDR3 is 12 residues. Germline-derived CDR1 and CDR2 are GTSNPN and SVGIG (reference sequence). The CDR3 nucleotides are TGTGCCTGGAGTGGACAGCCCTATGGCTACACCTTC. Translated: CAWSGQPYGYTF.

The chain joins TRBV9 to TRBJ2-1, with 9 bases identical to TRBD2. CDR3 size: 14 residues. Germline CDR1 and CDR2: SGDLS and YYNGEE. Trimming took 4 bases from V and 11 from J; bases not matched to a gene: 10. In DNA form, the CDR3 reads TGTGCCAGCAGCCCGGGGGGTTCTAGCGGGAAGCAGTTCTTC. This sequence encodes CASSPGGSSGKQFF.

The chain employs TRBV18 and TRBJ1-2; 9 bases line up with TRBD1. The CDR3 runs 13 residues. The V segment lost 3 bases and the J segment 4 bases; nucleotides outside the gene matches: 0. In germline, CDR1 is KGHSH, CDR2 LQKENI. The CDR3 region has the DNA TGTGCCAGCTCACCGACAGGGGGCTATGGCTACACCTTC. Translated, it gives CASSPTGGYGYTF.

The chain couples TRBV6-5 to TRBJ2-6; D call uncertain. V was clipped by 0 bases and J by 1 base, with 4 bases between them. The germline CDR1 and CDR2 sequences are MNHEY and SVGAGI. The CDR3 contains 15 residues. The CDR3 DNA sequence: TGTGCCAGCAGTTACTCTGGTTCTGGGGCCAACGTCCTGACTTTC. Protein product: CASSYSGSGANVLTF.

This chain uses TRBV28 with TRBJ2-3; a weak D match, TRBD2 (6 bases). CDR1 MDHEN and CDR2 SYDVKM come from the germline V gene. The CDR3 runs 16 residues. V lost 7 bases, J lost 0 bases, and 17 bases lay in between. The CDR3 nucleotides read TGTGCCAGCACTATACTTTTAGGGACTAGCACAGATACGCAGTATTTT. It specifies CASTILLGTSTDTQYF.

This chain uses TRBV6-5 with TRBJ1-1; unclear D gene. V was trimmed by 0 bases and J by 8 bases, leaving 10 bases between them. CDR1 and CDR2 from the germline V gene are MNHEY and SVGAGI. The CDR3 extends over 13 amino acids. The chain's CDR3 is CASSYSFQHEAFF. The CDR3 region has the DNA TGTGCCAGCAGTTACTCGTTCCAACACGAAGCTTTCTTT.

This clone was seen just once. The chain links TRBV19 to TRBJ1-1, with D maybe TRBD1 (5 bases). Germline loops: CDR1 LNHDA, CDR2 SQIVND (reference sequence). V lost 5 bases, J lost 3 bases, and 13 bases lay in between. This CDR3 region has 14 residues. The CDR3 sequence: CASSLGGSDTEAFF. In DNA form, the CDR3 reads TGTGCCAGTAGTCTCGGGGGTTCAGACACTGAAGCTTTCTTT.

A remark on this clone: At one boundary the junction diverges from the germline segment, which might be a read error. This sequence joins TRBV7-8 and TRBJ1-4; D remains ambiguous. Germline V lookup: CDR1 SGHVS, CDR2 FQNEAQ. The length of the CDR3 is 15 residues. CDR3 sequence: CASSLNRRPKEKLFF. DNA of the CDR3: TGTGCCAGCAGCTTAAATAGGCGGCCTAAGGAAAAACTGTTTTTT.

This clone has a single count. This chain connects TRBV9 to TRBJ1-2, with 7 bases lining up with TRBD1. Germline CDR1 reads SGDLS; CDR2 reads YYNGEE. V lost 10 bases to trimming and J lost 4 bases; unmatched junction nucleotides: 7. The CDR3 contains 12 residues. The DNA of the CDR3 is TGTGCCTCCGCGGCAGGGGGCTATGGCTACACCTTC. Its translation: CASAAGGYGYTF.

The CDR3 here is CASSLTTGKGEAFF. CDR3 nucleotide sequence: TGTGCCAGCAGCTTGACCACAGGGAAGGGTGAAGCTTTCTTT. V and J are TRBV7-2 and TRBJ1-1; D is possibly TRBD1 (6 bases). Between the trimmed V and J ends, which lost 3 bases and 7 bases, there was a span of 15 bases. Germline V gene data show CDR1 as SGHTA and CDR2 as FQGNSA. This CDR3 is 14 amino acids long.

This chain links TRBV2 with TRBJ1-2, with D perhaps TRBD1 (6 bases). The CDR3 loop spans 13 amino acids. The V end was cut by 7 bases, the J end by 3 bases, with 12 bases between. Germline V lookup: CDR1 SNHLY, CDR2 FYNNEI. Here the CDR3 DNA reads TGTGCCAGCACTAACAGGGAGGACTATGGCTACACCTTC. This gives the protein CASTNREDYGYTF.